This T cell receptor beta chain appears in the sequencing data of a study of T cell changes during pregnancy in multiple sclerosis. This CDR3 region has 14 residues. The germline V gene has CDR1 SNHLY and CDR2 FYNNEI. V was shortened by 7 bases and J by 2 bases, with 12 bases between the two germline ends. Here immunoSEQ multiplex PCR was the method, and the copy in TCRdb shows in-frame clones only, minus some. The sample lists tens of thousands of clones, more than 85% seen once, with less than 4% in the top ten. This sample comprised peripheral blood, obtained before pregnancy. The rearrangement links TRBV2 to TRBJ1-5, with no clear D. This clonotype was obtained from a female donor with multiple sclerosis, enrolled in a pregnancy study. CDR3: CASKSGFGNQPQHF. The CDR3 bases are TGTGCCAGCAAATCGGGGTTCGGCAATCAGCCCCAGCATTTT.